These T cell receptor beta chains were read from a single sample in a study of T-cell reconstitution after alpha-beta-depleted transplantation in children. In TCRdb, the PCR reads were re-called with MiXCR into one record per CDR3 protein. This table holds 550,000 to 800,000 distinct CDR3 sequences, over 10% found once. The sample consisted of PBMCs, taken before TCRalphabeta/CD19-depleted stem cell transplant. All receptors come from a girl aged 2 to 10 with congenital amegakaryocytic thrombocytopenia, due to receive a stem cell transplant. CDR3s leave out the opening cysteine and the closing phenylalanine or tryptophan.

V: TRBV20-1
CDR3: SALLAGATDTQY

V: TRBV7-8
CDR3: ASSPGGFTYNEQL

V: TRBV7-9
CDR3: ASSLNGQGGGEAF

V: TRBV7-7
CDR3: ASSLFPRGLAETYNEQF

V: TRBV20-1
CDR3: SARDSHISYNEQF

V: TRBV7-6
CDR3: ASSFIPREKAGQRVGQY

V: TRBV4-1
CDR3: ASSPEGGGNQPQH

V: TRBV28
CDR3: ASSFRQVQETQY

V: TRBV28
CDR3: ASSLSIRTTGTISYEQY

V: TRBV7-9
CDR3: ASSLGGVENTEAF

V: TRBV4-1
CDR3: ASSHQAAAVYEQY

V: TRBV29-1
CDR3: SVSFGWEETQY

V: TRBV5-1
CDR3: ASRVQEQTDTQY

V: TRBV20-1
CDR3: SATGGAGSNQPQH